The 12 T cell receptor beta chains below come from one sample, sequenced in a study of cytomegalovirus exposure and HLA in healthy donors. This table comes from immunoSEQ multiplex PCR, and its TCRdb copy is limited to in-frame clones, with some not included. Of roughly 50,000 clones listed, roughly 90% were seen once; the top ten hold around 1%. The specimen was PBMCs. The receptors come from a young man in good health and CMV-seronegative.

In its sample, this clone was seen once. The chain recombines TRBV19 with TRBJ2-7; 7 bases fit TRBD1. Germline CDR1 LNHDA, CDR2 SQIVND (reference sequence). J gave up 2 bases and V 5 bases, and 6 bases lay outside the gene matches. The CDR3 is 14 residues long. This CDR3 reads CASSSTGVAYEQYF. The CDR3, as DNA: TGTGCCAGTAGTTCCACAGGGGTAGCCTACGAGCAGTACTTC.

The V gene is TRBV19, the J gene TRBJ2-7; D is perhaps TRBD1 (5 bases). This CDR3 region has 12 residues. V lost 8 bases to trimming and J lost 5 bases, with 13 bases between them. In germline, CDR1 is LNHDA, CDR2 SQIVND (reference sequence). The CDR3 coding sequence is TGTGCCAGTGTTAGTGGGGCCGACGAGCAGTACTTC. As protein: CASVSGADEQYF.

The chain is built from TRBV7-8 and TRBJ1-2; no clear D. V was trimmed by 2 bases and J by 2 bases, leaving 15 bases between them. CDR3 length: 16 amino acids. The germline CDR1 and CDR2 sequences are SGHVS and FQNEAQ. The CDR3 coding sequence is TGTGCCAGCAGCTTATTAGTCGGAGAAGCCAACTATGGCTACACCTTC. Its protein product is CASSLLVGEANYGYTF.

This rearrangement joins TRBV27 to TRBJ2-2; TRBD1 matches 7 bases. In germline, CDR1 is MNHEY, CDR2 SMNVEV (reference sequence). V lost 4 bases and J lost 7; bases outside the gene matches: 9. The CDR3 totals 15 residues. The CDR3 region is CASSSLTTGRGELFF. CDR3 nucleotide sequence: TGTGCCAGCAGTTCTCTTACGACAGGGCGCGGGGAGCTGTTTTTT.

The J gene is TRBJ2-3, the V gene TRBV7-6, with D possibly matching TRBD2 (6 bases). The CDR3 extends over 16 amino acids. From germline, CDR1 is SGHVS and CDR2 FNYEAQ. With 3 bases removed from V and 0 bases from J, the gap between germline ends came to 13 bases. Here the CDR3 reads CASSLSAGPSTDTQYF. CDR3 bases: TGTGCCAGCAGCTTGTCAGCGGGTCCAAGCACAGATACGCAGTATTTT. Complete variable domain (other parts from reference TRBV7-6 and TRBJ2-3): GAGVSQSPRYKVTKRGQDVALRCDPISGHVSLYWYRQALGQGPEFLTYFNYEAQQDKSGLPNDRFSAERPEGSISTLTIQRTEQRDSAMYRCASSLSAGPSTDTQYFGPGTRLTVL.

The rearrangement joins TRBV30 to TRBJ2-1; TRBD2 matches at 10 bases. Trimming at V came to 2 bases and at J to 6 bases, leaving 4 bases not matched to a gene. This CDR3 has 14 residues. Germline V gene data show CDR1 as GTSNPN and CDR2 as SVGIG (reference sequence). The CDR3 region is CAWSRLAGANEQFF. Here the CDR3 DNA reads TGTGCCTGGAGTCGTCTAGCGGGGGCCAATGAGCAGTTCTTC.

The CDR3 nucleotides are TGCGCCAGCAGCTCCCAGGCAGGGGACCAAGAGACCCAGTACTTC. Encoded protein: CASSSQAGDQETQYF. The rearrangement uses TRBV5-1 and TRBJ2-5; weak D call: TRBD1 (6 bases). Trimming shortened V by 3 bases and J by 0 bases, and 12 bases separated the two germline ends. CDR1 and CDR2 (germline): SGHRS, YFSETQ. The CDR3 is 15 amino acids.

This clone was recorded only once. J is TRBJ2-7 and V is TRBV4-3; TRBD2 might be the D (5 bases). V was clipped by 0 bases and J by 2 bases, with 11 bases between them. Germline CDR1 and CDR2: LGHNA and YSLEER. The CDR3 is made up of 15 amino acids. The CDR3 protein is CASSQDRGSTYEQYF. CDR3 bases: TGCGCCAGCAGCCAAGATCGCGGGTCAACCTACGAGCAGTACTTC.

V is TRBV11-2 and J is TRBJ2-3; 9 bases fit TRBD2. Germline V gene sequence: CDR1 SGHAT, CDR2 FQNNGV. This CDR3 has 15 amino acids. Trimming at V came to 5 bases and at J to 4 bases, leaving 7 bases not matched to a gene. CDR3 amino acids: CASSPRLAVADTQYF. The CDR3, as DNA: TGTGCCAGCAGCCCTCGACTAGCGGTGGCAGATACGCAGTATTTT.

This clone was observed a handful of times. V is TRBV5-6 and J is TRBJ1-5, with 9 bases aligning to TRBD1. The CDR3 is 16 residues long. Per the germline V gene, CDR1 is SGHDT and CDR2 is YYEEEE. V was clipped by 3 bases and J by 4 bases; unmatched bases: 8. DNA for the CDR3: TGTGCCAGCAGCTCCAGACAGGGGGGTTGGAATCAGCCCCAGCATTTT. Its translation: CASSSRQGGWNQPQHF.

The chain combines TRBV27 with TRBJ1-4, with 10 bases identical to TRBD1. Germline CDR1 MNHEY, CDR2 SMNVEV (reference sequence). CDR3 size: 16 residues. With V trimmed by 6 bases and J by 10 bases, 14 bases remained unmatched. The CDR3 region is CASRRSTGGRWGKLFF. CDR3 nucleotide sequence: TGTGCCAGCAGACGCTCGACAGGGGGCCGATGGGGAAAACTGTTTTTT.

CDR3 sequence: CATRGRRNDEQYF. The CDR3, as DNA: TGTGCCACTCGAGGTCGGCGGAACGACGAGCAGTACTTC. V usage is TRBV28 and J usage is TRBJ2-7; D not certain. This CDR3 has 13 residues. V was shortened by 10 bases and J by 5 bases, with 18 bases between the two germline ends. CDR1 and CDR2 (germline): MDHEN, SYDVKM.